Listed below are T cell receptor beta chains from one sample, sequenced in a study of PD-1 blockade in classical Hodgkin lymphoma. This table comes from immunoSEQ multiplex PCR, and its TCRdb copy is limited to in-frame clones, with some not included. This table has approximately 13,000 clones, 65% to 85% appearing once. Material: peripheral blood mononuclear cells (PBMCs), obtained at baseline. The receptors stem from a human donor with classical Hodgkin lymphoma. CDR3s include the opening cysteine and the closing phenylalanine or tryptophan. The order of the fields is CDR3 protein, CDR3 DNA, V gene, J gene, clone size, D gene. D genes are given only for firm matches. Some rows mark clone size as missing; the rest say once, few, many or name a class of expanded clone.

CASSLETRSYEQYF,TGCGCCAGCAGCTTGGAGACTAGATCCTACGAGCAGTACTTC,TRBV5-1,TRBJ2-7,NA,NA
CASTSGTNIDQPQHF,TGTGCCAGTACCTCCGGGACGAATATCGATCAGCCCCAGCATTTT,TRBV19,TRBJ1-5,NA,NA
CASSQRDRGSGNTIYF,TGCGCCAGCAGCCAGCGGGACAGGGGATCTGGAAACACCATATATTTT,TRBV4-3,TRBJ1-3,NA,TRBD1
CASRLQRQYGYTF,TGTGCCAGCAGGCTCCAGAGACAGTATGGCTACACCTTC,TRBV6-5,TRBJ1-2,NA,NA
CAWSVPDYYNSPLHF,TGTGCCTGGAGTGTACCCGACTACTATAATTCACCCCTCCACTTT,TRBV30,TRBJ1-6,NA,NA
CASRPGTANTGELFF,TGTGCCAGCAGACCCGGGACAGCGAACACCGGGGAGCTGTTTTTT,TRBV6-5,TRBJ2-2,NA,TRBD1
CASSLDGWRGYNQPQHF,TGTGCCAGCAGCTTAGATGGATGGAGGGGGTACAATCAGCCCCAGCATTTT,TRBV7-2,TRBJ1-5,NA,NA
CASSRDRGLNQPQHF,TGCGCCAGCAGCCGGGACAGGGGCTTGAATCAGCCCCAGCATTTT,TRBV4-3,TRBJ1-5,NA,TRBD1
CASSQEASGSYAETQYF,TGCGCCAGCAGCCAAGAGGCTAGCGGGAGTTATGCTGAGACCCAGTACTTC,TRBV4-3,TRBJ2-5,NA,TRBD2
CASSSQGLAEAFF,TGCGCCAGCAGCTCACAGGGTCTGGCTGAAGCTTTCTTT,TRBV5-1,TRBJ1-1,NA,NA
CASRMTRYEQYF,TGTGCCAGCAGAATGACAAGATACGAGCAGTACTTC,TRBV6-5,TRBJ2-7,NA,NA
CASSPHRDGEAFF,TGTGCCAGCTCACCACACAGGGATGGTGAAGCTTTCTTT,TRBV18,TRBJ1-1,NA,NA
CASSYRGDTGELFF,TGCGCCAGCAGCTATCGGGGGGACACCGGGGAGCTGTTTTTT,TRBV5-1,TRBJ2-2,NA,TRBD2
CASSPRTSGEYNEQFF,TGTGCCAGCTCACCGCGGACTAGCGGGGAGTACAATGAGCAGTTCTTC,TRBV18,TRBJ2-1,NA,TRBD2
CASSQSARANYGYTF,TGTGCCAGCAGCCAGTCGGCCCGGGCCAACTATGGCTACACCTTC,TRBV4-2,TRBJ1-2,NA,NA
CASSLSQPQHF,TGTGCCAGCAGTTTAAGTCAGCCCCAGCATTTT,TRBV28,TRBJ1-5,NA,NA
CASKKGGSYNEQFF,TGTGCCAGTAAAAAAGGTGGCTCCTACAATGAGCAGTTCTTC,TRBV19,TRBJ2-1,few,NA
CSATPGTRAGNIQYF,TGCAGCGCCACCCCCGGGACCCGAGCGGGAAACATTCAGTACTTC,TRBV29-1,TRBJ2-4,NA,NA
CASGQGANEQYF,TGTGCCAGTGGACAGGGGGCGAACGAGCAGTACTTC,TRBV19,TRBJ2-7,NA,TRBD1
CASSQGGTDFYGYTF,TGTGCCAGCAGCCAGGGGGGGACAGATTTTTATGGCTACACCTTC,TRBV28,TRBJ1-2,NA,TRBD1
CASSIGQGNTEAFF,TGTGCCAGTAGTATAGGACAGGGGAACACTGAAGCTTTCTTT,TRBV19,TRBJ1-1,NA,TRBD1
CASSELDRENSPLHF,TGTGCCAGCAGTGAATTAGACAGGGAGAATTCACCCCTCCACTTT,TRBV25-1,TRBJ1-6,NA,TRBD1
CASSLGGTAYGYTF,TGCGCCAGCAGCCTTGGGGGGACAGCCTATGGCTACACCTTC,TRBV5-1,TRBJ1-2,NA,TRBD1
CASSSPARTSGELFF,TGTGCCAGCAGTTCCCCCGCCCGTACGTCCGGGGAGCTGTTTTTT,TRBV7-8,TRBJ2-2,NA,NA
CASTEGASYEQYF,TGTGCCAGCACGGAGGGGGCATCCTACGAGCAGTACTTC,TRBV2,TRBJ2-7,NA,NA
CASSPWGGDTEAFF,TGTGCCAGCAGCCCTTGGGGGGGGGACACTGAAGCTTTCTTT,TRBV7-9,TRBJ1-1,NA,NA
CASSLAGGDYGYTF,TGTGCCAGCAGCTTAGCGGGAGGAGACTATGGCTACACCTTC,TRBV7-2,TRBJ1-2,NA,NA
CSVEARGDRNYGYTF,TGCAGCGTTGAAGCGCGCGGGGACAGGAACTATGGCTACACCTTC,TRBV29-1,TRBJ1-2,NA,TRBD1
CASSFFYVATGGRKLFF,TGTGCCAGCAGTTTCTTCTACGTTGCGACAGGGGGTCGAAAACTGTTTTTT,TRBV28,TRBJ1-4,NA,TRBD1
CASSYGNTEAFF,TGCGCCAGCAGTTATGGGAACACTGAAGCTTTCTTT,TRBV5-1,TRBJ1-1,NA,NA
CASSKGDSGTYNEQFF,TGTGCCAGCAGCAAAGGGGATAGCGGGACCTACAATGAGCAGTTCTTC,TRBV21-1,TRBJ2-1,few,NA
CASSMDRSGKLFF,TGTGCCAGCAGCATGGACAGGTCAGGGAAACTGTTTTTT,TRBV5-6,TRBJ1-4,NA,TRBD1
CASSFRGPGTEAFF,TGCGCCAGCAGCTTTAGGGGGCCGGGCACTGAAGCTTTCTTT,TRBV5-1,TRBJ1-1,NA,TRBD1
CASGLVGVGQHF,TGTGCTAGTGGTTTGGTAGGAGTGGGTCAGCATTTT,TRBV12-5,TRBJ1-5,NA,NA
CASSYRHTENYGYTF,TGTGCCAGCAGTTACCGTCATACAGAGAACTATGGCTACACCTTC,TRBV6-6,TRBJ1-2,NA,NA
CASSTGGGLGTDTQYF,TGTGCCAGTAGTACCGGGGGGGGGCTTGGCACAGATACGCAGTATTTT,TRBV19,TRBJ2-3,once,TRBD2
CASSSGQGATGANVLTF,TGTGCCAGCTCATCGGGACAGGGGGCTACTGGGGCCAACGTCCTGACTTTC,TRBV18,TRBJ2-6,NA,TRBD1
CASREHTGVVEAFF,TGTGCCAGCAGGGAACACACAGGGGTGGTCGAAGCTTTCTTT,TRBV27,TRBJ1-1,NA,TRBD1
CASSLEQGLAGSSTDTQYF,TGTGCCAGCAGCTTAGAACAAGGACTAGCGGGATCTAGCACAGATACGCAGTATTTT,TRBV7-9,TRBJ2-3,NA,TRBD2
CASSFQANRETQYF,TGTGCCAGCAGTTTCCAGGCAAATAGGGAGACCCAGTACTTC,TRBV28,TRBJ2-5,NA,NA
CASRQGGGKDSTGELFF,TGCGCCAGCAGACAAGGGGGGGGCAAGGATTCTACCGGGGAGCTGTTTTTT,TRBV4-1,TRBJ2-2,NA,NA
CASSIGFGQGISYNEQFF,TGTGCCAGTAGTATAGGTTTTGGCCAGGGGATATCCTACAATGAGCAGTTCTTC,TRBV19,TRBJ2-1,NA,NA
CASSLYGYRETQYF,TGTGCCAGCAGCTTATATGGCTACAGAGAGACCCAGTACTTC,TRBV7-2,TRBJ2-5,NA,NA
CSVASLGQGADTQYF,TGCAGCGTTGCGTCTCTCGGACAGGGAGCAGATACGCAGTATTTT,TRBV29-1,TRBJ2-3,NA,TRBD1
CASSECGVGLAGKNEQFF,TGTGCCAGCAGTGAATGCGGGGTTGGTCTAGCGGGTAAGAATGAGCAGTTCTTC,TRBV6-1,TRBJ2-1,NA,TRBD2
CASSLVRFSGEAFF,TGTGCCAGCAGCTTAGTGCGGTTCTCAGGTGAAGCTTTCTTT,TRBV7-9,TRBJ1-1,once,NA
CASSLAAIGRYNEQFF,TGTGCCAGCAGCCTGGCGGCTATCGGCCGATACAATGAGCAGTTCTTC,TRBV5-6,TRBJ2-1,NA,NA
CASSQGQNTEAFF,TGCGCCAGCAGCCAAGGACAGAACACTGAAGCTTTCTTT,TRBV4-3,TRBJ1-1,NA,NA
CASSSLGLGRDTIYF,TGCGCCAGCAGCTCACTGGGGCTGGGACGGGACACCATATATTTT,TRBV5-1,TRBJ1-3,once,NA
CASSDPRGAFNEQFF,TGCGCCAGCAGTGATCCGCGGGGGGCCTTCAATGAGCAGTTCTTC,TRBV10-1,TRBJ2-1,NA,TRBD2
CASSFHLADLTYEQYF,TGTGCCAGCAGTTTCCACCTAGCGGACCTGACCTACGAGCAGTACTTC,TRBV28,TRBJ2-7,NA,TRBD2
CASSPEDSSYNEQFF,TGCGCCAGCTCCCCTGAGGATAGCTCCTACAATGAGCAGTTCTTC,TRBV5-1,TRBJ2-1,NA,NA
CASSQDTWPGGEQFF,TGTGCCAGCAGCCAAGATACTTGGCCGGGGGGTGAGCAGTTCTTC,TRBV4-2,TRBJ2-1,once,TRBD2
CASSQVGLAGVETQYF,TGCGCCAGCAGCCAGGTGGGACTAGCGGGAGTAGAGACCCAGTACTTC,TRBV4-1,TRBJ2-5,NA,TRBD2
CASGPHQNEKLFF,TGTGCCAGTGGGCCTCACCAGAATGAAAAACTGTTTTTT,TRBV19,TRBJ1-4,NA,NA
CASTPSPDYNEQFF,TGTGCCAGCACCCCTTCCCCGGATTACAATGAGCAGTTCTTC,TRBV7-8,TRBJ2-1,NA,NA
CASSLRGGRSSTDTQYF,TGTGCCAGCAGCTTACGAGGCGGGAGGAGTAGCACAGATACGCAGTATTTT,TRBV7-9,TRBJ2-3,NA,TRBD2
CASSPIHAGELFF,TGTGCCAGCAGCCCCATCCATGCCGGGGAGCTGTTTTTT,TRBV7-2,TRBJ2-2,NA,NA
CASSDSGQPNTEAFF,TGTGCCAGCAGTGACTCGGGACAGCCGAACACTGAAGCTTTCTTT,TRBV6-1,TRBJ1-1,NA,TRBD1